This T cell receptor beta chain came from a study of T cell changes during pregnancy in multiple sclerosis. Method: immunoSEQ multiplex PCR; TCRdb's copy keeps in-frame clones and lacks some. The sample includes about 83,000 clones, around 96% of them seen just once. This CDR3 is built from 16 residues. Germline V gives CDR1 SGDLS, CDR2 YYNGEE. Trimming cost V 0 bases and J 3 bases, with 12 bases left between them. The rearrangement uses TRBV9 and TRBJ2-2; D may be TRBD1 (7 bases). This clonotype was obtained from a female donor with multiple sclerosis, enrolled in a pregnancy study. The sequenced sample was peripheral blood, obtained in the second trimester of pregnancy. The CDR3 protein is CASSVARGVDTGELFF. The CDR3 DNA sequence: TGTGCCAGCAGCGTAGCCAGGGGGGTGGACACCGGGGAGCTGTTTTTT.